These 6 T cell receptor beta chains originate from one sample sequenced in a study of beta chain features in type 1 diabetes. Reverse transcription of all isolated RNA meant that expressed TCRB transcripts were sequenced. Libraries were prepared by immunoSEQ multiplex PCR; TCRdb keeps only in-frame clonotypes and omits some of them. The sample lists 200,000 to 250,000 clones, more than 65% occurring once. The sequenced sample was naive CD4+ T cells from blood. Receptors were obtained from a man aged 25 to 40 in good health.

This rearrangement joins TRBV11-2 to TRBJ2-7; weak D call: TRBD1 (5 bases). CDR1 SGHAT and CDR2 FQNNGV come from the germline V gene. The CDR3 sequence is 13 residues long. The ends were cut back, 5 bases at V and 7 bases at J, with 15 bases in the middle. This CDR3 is CASSPTRVGEQYF. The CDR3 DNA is TGTGCCAGCAGCCCCACCAGGGTGGGAGAGCAGTACTTC.

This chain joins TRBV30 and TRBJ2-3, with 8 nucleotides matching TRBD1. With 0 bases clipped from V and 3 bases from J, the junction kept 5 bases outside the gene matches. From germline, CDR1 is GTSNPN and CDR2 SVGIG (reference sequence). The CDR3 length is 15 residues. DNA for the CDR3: TGTGCCTGGAGTGTTGGGACAGGCATTACAGATACGCAGTATTTT. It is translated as CAWSVGTGITDTQYF.

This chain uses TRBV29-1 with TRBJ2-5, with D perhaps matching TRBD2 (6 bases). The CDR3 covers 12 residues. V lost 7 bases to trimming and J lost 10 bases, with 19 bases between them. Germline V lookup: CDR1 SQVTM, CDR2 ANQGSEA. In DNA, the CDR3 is TGCAGCGGCGGGACCGGCGTCTGGGACCAGTACTTC. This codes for CSGGTGVWDQYF.

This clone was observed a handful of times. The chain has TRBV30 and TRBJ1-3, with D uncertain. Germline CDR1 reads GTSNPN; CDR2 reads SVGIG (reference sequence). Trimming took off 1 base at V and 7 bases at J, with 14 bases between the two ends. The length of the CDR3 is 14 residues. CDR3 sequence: CAWSGVVPRNTIYF. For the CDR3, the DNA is TGTGCCTGGAGTGGGGTGGTCCCTCGGAACACCATATATTTT.

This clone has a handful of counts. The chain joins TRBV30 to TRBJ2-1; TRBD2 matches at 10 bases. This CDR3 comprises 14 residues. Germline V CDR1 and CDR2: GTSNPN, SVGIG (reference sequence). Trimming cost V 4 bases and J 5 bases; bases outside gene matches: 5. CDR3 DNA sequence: TGTGCCTGGAACAGCGGGAGGGCGAACAATGAGCAGTTCTTC. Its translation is CAWNSGRANNEQFF.

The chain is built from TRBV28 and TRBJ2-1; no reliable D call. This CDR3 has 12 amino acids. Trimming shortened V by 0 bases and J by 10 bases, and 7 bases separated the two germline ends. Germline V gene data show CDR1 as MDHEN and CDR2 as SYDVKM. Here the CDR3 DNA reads TGTGCCAGCAGTTTATGGAGGAAAGAGCAGTTCTTC. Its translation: CASSLWRKEQFF. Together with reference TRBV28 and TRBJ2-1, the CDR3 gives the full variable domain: DVKVTQSSRYLVKRTGEKVFLECVQDMDHENMFWYRQDPGLGLRLIYFSYDVKMKEKGDIPEGYSVSREKKERFSLILESASTNQTSMYLCASSLWRKEQFFGPGTRLTVL.